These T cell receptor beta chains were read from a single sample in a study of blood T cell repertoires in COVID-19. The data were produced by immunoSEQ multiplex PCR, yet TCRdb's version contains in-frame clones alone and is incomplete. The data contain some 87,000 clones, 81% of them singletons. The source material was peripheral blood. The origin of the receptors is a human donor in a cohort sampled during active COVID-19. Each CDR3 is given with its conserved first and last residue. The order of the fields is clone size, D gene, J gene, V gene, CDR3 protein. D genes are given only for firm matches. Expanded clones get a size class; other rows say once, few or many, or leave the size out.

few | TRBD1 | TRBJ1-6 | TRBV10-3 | CATRQGNNSPLHF
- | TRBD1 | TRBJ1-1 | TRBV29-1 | CSVTGGTNTEAFF
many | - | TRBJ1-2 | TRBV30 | CAWTGARYGYTF
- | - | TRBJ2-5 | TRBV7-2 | CASRSSGTNNGETQYF
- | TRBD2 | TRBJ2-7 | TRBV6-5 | CASRPRGAGYEQYF
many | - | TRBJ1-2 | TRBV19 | CASSINWGVTGNGYTF
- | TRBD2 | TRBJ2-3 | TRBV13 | CASSSKIWGRDTDTQYF
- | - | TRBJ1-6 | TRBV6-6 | CASSLLGGINSPLHF
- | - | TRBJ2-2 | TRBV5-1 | CASSGREGAGELFF
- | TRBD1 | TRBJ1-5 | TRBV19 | CASSRQGPGRQPQHF
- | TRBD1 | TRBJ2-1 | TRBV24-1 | CATSDWDREPYNEQFF
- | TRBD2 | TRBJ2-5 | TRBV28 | CARSRGGVSFETQYF
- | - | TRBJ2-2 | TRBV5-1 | CASSTGWRGGELFF
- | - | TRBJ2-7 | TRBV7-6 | CASSLLQGREQYF
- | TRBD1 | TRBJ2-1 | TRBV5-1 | CASSLSGGIYNEQFF
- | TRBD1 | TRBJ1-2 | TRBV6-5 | CASSPQGTYGYTF
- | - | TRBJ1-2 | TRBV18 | CASSPAVDYGYTF
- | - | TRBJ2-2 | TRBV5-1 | CASSPRGNTGELFF
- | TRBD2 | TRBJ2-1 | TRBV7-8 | CASSLERTRNEQFF
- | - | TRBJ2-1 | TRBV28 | CASSLGGHGVNNEQFF
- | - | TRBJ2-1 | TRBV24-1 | CATSDPQGFGINEQFF
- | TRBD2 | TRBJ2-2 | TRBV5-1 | CASSSGGLNTGELFF
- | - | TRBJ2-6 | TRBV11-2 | CASSLGDTVMGANVLTF
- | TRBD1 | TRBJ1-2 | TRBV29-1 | CSVVRTGLGWGYTF
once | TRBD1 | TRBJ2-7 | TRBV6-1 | CASSDRDRGSYEQYF
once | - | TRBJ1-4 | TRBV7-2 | CASSLGQLNEKLFF
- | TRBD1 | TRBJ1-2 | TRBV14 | CASSLGTAFYYGYTF
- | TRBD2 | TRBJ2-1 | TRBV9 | CASSAAGGHNEQFF
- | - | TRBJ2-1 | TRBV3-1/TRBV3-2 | CASSQGERNEQFF
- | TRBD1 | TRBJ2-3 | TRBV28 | CASSMDRLETDTQYF
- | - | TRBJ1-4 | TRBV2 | CASSVLGRGATNEKLFF
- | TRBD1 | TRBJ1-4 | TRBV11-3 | CASSSRDRGFF
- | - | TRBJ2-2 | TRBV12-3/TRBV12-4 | CASSLSSGELFF
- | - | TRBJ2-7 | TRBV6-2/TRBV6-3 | CASSYGARYEQYF
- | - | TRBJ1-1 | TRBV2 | CASSVRNTEAFF
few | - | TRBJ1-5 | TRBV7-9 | CASRAEGSNQPQHF
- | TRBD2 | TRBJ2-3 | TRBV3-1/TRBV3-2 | CASSPRTSATGADTQYF
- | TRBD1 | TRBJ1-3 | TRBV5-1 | CASSLSGQNRNTIYF